The entry that follows covers one T cell receptor (beta chain) sequence. The antigen remains unidentified. Every TCR beta cDNA library bore unique molecular identifiers. cDNA molecules numbering roughly 0.5 million came from approximately 1 to 10 million T cells. Using its own MiXCR run on the PCR reads, TCRdb lists one record per CDR3 protein. The table has 820,000 or so distinct CDR3 sequences, 53% seen once; the top ten hold 4.6%. The CDR3 has 14 residues. The germline CDR1 and CDR2 sequences are LNHNV and YYDKDF (reference sequence). V was shortened by 3 bases and J by 5 bases, with 13 bases between the two germline ends. These data originate in a study of post-analysis software for immune sequencing data. Whole-study context: Disease courses included relapsing-remitting, secondary progressive and progressive-relapsing multiple sclerosis.

Study-level results: Roughly 5 TRBV segments, including TRBV5-6, TRBV5-1 and TRBV20-1, were more frequent in patients than controls. Strong co-clustering by F measure was evident for samples that had been prepared in the same batch. Multiple sclerosis patients showed significantly lower normalized Chao1 diversity than controls did.

This chain connects TRBV15 to TRBJ1-1, with a tentative D call TRBD1 (6 bases). Sequenced: blood. This receptor was identified in a girl aged 5-17 years with multiple sclerosis. Here the CDR3 reads CATSSYRVGTEAFF. The CDR3 bases are TGTGCCACCAGCAGCTACAGGGTTGGGACTGAAGCTTTCTTT.